Listed below are T cell receptor beta chains from one sample, sequenced in a study of cytomegalovirus exposure and HLA in healthy donors. Some clones are missing from TCRdb's copy, which holds only in-frame ones; the method was immunoSEQ multiplex PCR. The repertoire includes more than 95,000 clones, 77% of them detected once, and around 13% sits in the top ten. The specimen was PBMCs. The source is a woman in her forties in good health and CMV-seropositive. The CDR3 runs from the conserved cysteine through the conserved F or W. D genes are given only for firm matches. Clone size is shown for a subset of rows, as once, few, many or a class of expanded clone.

J	V	size	D	CDR3	DNA
TRBJ2-6	TRBV5-6	.	.	CASSFRVRVPLAGANVLTF	TGTGCCAGCAGCTTCCGGGTCAGGGTGCCCCTCGCTGGGGCCAACGTCCTGACTTTC
TRBJ2-7	TRBV4-1	.	TRBD1	CASTPSTGGYEQYF	TGCGCCAGCACCCCTTCGACAGGGGGGTACGAGCAGTACTTC
TRBJ1-1	TRBV2	.	TRBD1	CASSPMDRGQAEAFF	TGTGCCAGCAGTCCCATGGACAGGGGGCAGGCTGAAGCTTTCTTT
TRBJ1-1	TRBV30	.	.	CAWSVLSTEAFF	TGTGCCTGGAGTGTACTATCAACTGAAGCTTTCTTT
TRBJ1-2	TRBV30	.	.	CAWSPGYGYTF	TGTGCCTGGAGTCCAGGGTATGGCTACACCTTC
TRBJ1-4	TRBV2	.	TRBD1	CASSRTGPNEKLFF	TGTGCCAGCAGCAGGACAGGGCCTAATGAAAAACTGTTTTTT
TRBJ2-7	TRBV29-1	.	.	CSATTGGHEQYF	TGCAGCGCGACAACTGGAGGTCACGAGCAGTACTTC
TRBJ1-2	TRBV28	.	.	CASSLAAPRGYGYTF	TGTGCCAGCAGTTTAGCGGCGCCGAGAGGCTATGGCTACACCTTC
TRBJ2-3	TRBV14	.	TRBD2	CASSPQLAGGRDTQYF	TGTGCCAGCAGCCCCCAACTAGCGGGAGGGCGGGATACGCAGTATTTT
TRBJ1-1	TRBV6-1	.	.	CASSEFKNTEAFF	TGTGCCAGCAGTGAATTTAAGAACACTGAAGCTTTCTTT
TRBJ2-3	TRBV19	once	.	CASSILAASTDTQYF	TGTGCCAGTAGTATACTCGCGGCTAGCACAGATACGCAGTATTTT
TRBJ1-1	TRBV7-8	.	TRBD1	CASSNVPGQFRRAFF	TGTGCCAGCAGCAATGTCCCGGGACAGTTTCGGCGGGCTTTCTTT
TRBJ1-1	TRBV5-1	.	.	CASSLTGNTEAFF	TGCGCCAGCAGTTTGACGGGGAACACTGAAGCTTTCTTT
TRBJ2-1	TRBV7-2	.	TRBD2	CASSLDGGRAINEQFF	TGTGCCAGCAGCTTAGATGGTGGGAGGGCCATCAATGAGCAGTTCTTC
TRBJ2-1	TRBV11-2	.	TRBD1	CASSAPGQWNEQFF	TGTGCCAGCAGCGCACCGGGACAGTGGAATGAGCAGTTCTTC
TRBJ1-4	TRBV4-1	.	TRBD1	CASSQPRDRGKEKLFF	TGCGCCAGCAGCCAACCACGGGACAGGGGTAAAGAAAAACTGTTTTTT
TRBJ1-1	TRBV5-1	.	.	CASSLGQGFTTEAFF	TGCGCCAGCAGCTTGGGCCAGGGATTCACCACTGAAGCTTTCTTT
TRBJ2-7	TRBV5-1	.	TRBD2	CASSYGLGSREQYF	TGCGCCAGCAGCTACGGACTAGGTTCTCGCGAGCAGTACTTC
TRBJ2-2	TRBV7-2	.	.	CASSLAPANTGELFF	TGTGCCAGCAGCTTAGCGCCAGCGAACACCGGGGAGCTGTTTTTT
TRBJ2-1	TRBV4-1	.	TRBD2	CASSHTISGDNEQFF	TGCGCCAGCAGCCACACGATAAGCGGGGACAATGAGCAGTTCTTC
TRBJ2-7	TRBV30	.	TRBD2	CAWSPGLGDNEQYF	TGTGCCTGGAGTCCGGGACTAGGCGATAACGAGCAGTACTTC
TRBJ1-1	TRBV4-1	.	TRBD1	CASSHRDRVNTEAFF	TGCGCCAGCAGCCACCGGGACAGGGTCAACACTGAAGCTTTCTTT
TRBJ1-1	TRBV7-6	few	TRBD1	CASSTPGQGNTEAFF	TGTGCCAGCAGCACCCCGGGACAGGGAAACACTGAAGCTTTCTTT
TRBJ2-1	TRBV6-1	.	TRBD2	CATSLAGGYNEQFF	TGTGCCACCTCACTAGCGGGAGGGTACAATGAGCAGTTCTTC
TRBJ2-7	TRBV30	.	TRBD1	CAWASGQGGYEQYF	TGTGCCTGGGCCTCGGGACAGGGAGGCTACGAGCAGTACTTC
TRBJ2-7	TRBV30	.	TRBD2	CAWSVPGLAGVSVF	TGTGCCTGGAGTGTTCCCGGACTAGCGGGAGTCTCCGTATTC
TRBJ1-2	TRBV7-2	.	TRBD1	CASSLMRTGIGYTF	TGTGCCAGCAGCTTAATGAGGACAGGAATTGGCTACACCTTC
TRBJ2-7	TRBV14	.	TRBD1	CASSQHRGRTREQYF	TGTGCCAGCAGCCAACACAGGGGGCGGACGAGGGAGCAGTACTTC
TRBJ1-1	TRBV19	.	.	CASTQHAGQRVTEAFF	TGTGCCAGTACCCAACACGCTGGACAGAGGGTCACTGAAGCTTTCTTT
TRBJ1-5	TRBV7-2	.	.	CASSLGVNQPQHF	TGTGCCAGCAGCTTAGGCGTTAATCAGCCCCAGCATTTT
TRBJ2-7	TRBV5-1	.	.	CASSLGPNNVEQYF	TGCGCCAGCAGCTTGGGGCCCAATAATGTTGAGCAGTACTTC
TRBJ1-2	TRBV6-5	.	TRBD1	CASSYEGAGYTF	TGTGCCAGCAGTTATGAGGGGGCAGGCTACACCTTC
TRBJ2-1	TRBV21-1	.	.	CASSAPPAGEQFF	TGTGCCAGCAGCGCTCCCCCGGCAGGGGAGCAGTTCTTC
TRBJ2-2	TRBV7-9	once	.	CASSIDRTGELFF	TGTGCCAGCAGCATAGATCGGACCGGGGAGCTGTTTTTT
TRBJ2-4	TRBV6-6	.	TRBD1	CASSYRQGLAKNIQYF	TGTGCCAGCAGTTACCGACAGGGGTTAGCCAAAAACATTCAGTACTTC
TRBJ2-7	TRBV7-9	.	.	CASTLGGSYPDDEQYF	TGTGCCAGCACCCTCGGGGGATCCTACCCAGACGACGAGCAGTACTTC
TRBJ2-2	TRBV7-9	.	.	CAEAAQQGTGELFF	TGTGCTGAGGCCGCCCAACAGGGAACCGGGGAGCTGTTTTTT